These T cell receptor beta chains were read from a single sample in a study of T cell responses to AZD1222 COVID-19 vaccine. Some clones are missing from TCRdb's copy, which holds only in-frame ones; the method was immunoSEQ multiplex PCR. The table includes about 120,000 clones, 80% to 95% detected once. Sequencing used peripheral blood, obtained 28 days after the second dose of the MenACWY control vaccine. The receptors were sampled from an adult who received the MenACWY meningococcal vaccine as a control. The CDR3 runs from the conserved cysteine through the conserved F or W. The D gene is left open where the match is weak. Rows give clone size only sometimes, using once, few, many, or a class for an expanded clone.

-	-	TRBV29-1	TRBJ1-1	TGCAGCGTTCTGGGGATTGAAGCTTTCTTT	CSVLGIEAFF
TRBD2	-	TRBV20-1	TRBJ2-7	TGCAGTGCTAGTTATAGCGGGACCTACGAGCAGTACTTC	CSASYSGTYEQYF
-	-	TRBV3-1/TRBV3-2	TRBJ2-6	TGTGCCAGCTACGGGGGCTCTGGGGCCAACGTCCTGACTTTC	CASYGGSGANVLTF
-	-	TRBV19	TRBJ1-1	TGTGCCAGTACCCTGGGGCGGCTGAACACTGAAGCTTTCTTT	CASTLGRLNTEAFF
-	few	TRBV15	TRBJ2-6	TGTGCCACCAGCAGAGATAGATCTGGGGCCAACGTCCTGACTTTC	CATSRDRSGANVLTF
TRBD2	-	TRBV11-1	TRBJ2-1	TGTGCCAGCAGCCCAGGGACTAGCGGACACAATGAGCAGTTCTTC	CASSPGTSGHNEQFF
TRBD2	-	TRBV24-1	TRBJ2-1	TGTGCCACCAGTGATTCGGGGACGGGAGGGCCATTAAATGAGCAGTTCTTC	CATSDSGTGGPLNEQFF
TRBD1	few	TRBV4-1	TRBJ1-2	TGCGCCAGCAGCCACCAGGGACAGACTAACTATGGCTACACCTTC	CASSHQGQTNYGYTF
-	-	TRBV29-1	TRBJ2-4	TGCAGCGTTGTTTTCTTAGCCAAAAACATTCAGTACTTC	CSVVFLAKNIQYF
TRBD2	-	TRBV2	TRBJ2-7	TGTGCCAGCAGTACCCTAGCGGGGCGCGAGCAGTACTTC	CASSTLAGREQYF
TRBD1	once	TRBV27	TRBJ1-5	TGTGCCAGCAGTTTATCAGGGGGCGAGAGCAATCAGCCCCAGCATTTT	CASSLSGGESNQPQHF
-	-	TRBV6-2/TRBV6-3	TRBJ2-5	TGTGCCAGCAGTTACGAGACCGGAGCGGAGACCCAGTACTTC	CASSYETGAETQYF
TRBD2	-	TRBV30	TRBJ2-2	TGTGCCTGGAGTGTAAACCCGGGACTAGCAGCCGGGGAGCTGTTTTTT	CAWSVNPGLAAGELFF
-	few	TRBV19	TRBJ2-2	TGTGCCACTGGAGGGGTGGTCACCGGGGAGCTGTTTTTT	CATGGVVTGELFF
-	-	TRBV9	TRBJ2-4	TGTGCCAGCAGCAACACCCCCAGGGGGGTGGCCAAAAACATTCAGTACTTC	CASSNTPRGVAKNIQYF
TRBD1	-	TRBV14	TRBJ1-2	TGTGCCAGCAGCCGGGACAGGGGGCACTATGGCTACACCTTC	CASSRDRGHYGYTF
TRBD1	-	TRBV28	TRBJ1-5	TGTGCCAGCAGTACGACAGGGGATGGCAATCAGCCCCAGCATTTT	CASSTTGDGNQPQHF
-	-	TRBV6-1	TRBJ2-5	TGTGCCAGCAGTGAAACCAGGGGAGAGACCCAGTACTTC	CASSETRGETQYF
-	once	TRBV9	TRBJ2-7	TGTGCCAGCAGCGTAGTACAGGGCTACGAGCAGTACTTC	CASSVVQGYEQYF
TRBD1	-	TRBV10-3	TRBJ2-5	TGTGCCATCGGGGACAGGGGAGAGACCCAGTACTTC	CAIGDRGETQYF
-	-	TRBV5-5	TRBJ2-2	TGTGCCAGCAGCTGGGGACAATACACCGGGGAGCTGTTTTTT	CASSWGQYTGELFF
-	-	TRBV29-1	TRBJ2-5	TGCAGCGTTGTGGAAAGGGGCCAGTACTTC	CSVVERGQYF